This is a list of T cell receptor beta chains from one sample in a study of T cell changes during pregnancy in multiple sclerosis. The method was immunoSEQ multiplex PCR; TCRdb's version includes in-frame clones alone and lacks a portion of them. The sample contains tens of thousands of clones, 80% to 95% of which appear only once. Material: CD8+ T cells from peripheral blood mononuclear cells, obtained in the third trimester of pregnancy. The source of these receptors is a female donor with multiple sclerosis, enrolled in a pregnancy study. Each CDR3 is given with its conserved first and last residue. The order of the fields is V gene, D gene, J gene, clone size, CDR3 protein, CDR3 DNA. A D gene is named only where the DNA matches it firmly. Rows give clone size only sometimes, using once, few, many, or a class for an expanded clone.

>TRBV27|TRBD2|TRBJ2-5|-
CASSLSGGRAGETQYF
TGTGCCAGCAGTTTATCGGGCGGGAGGGCGGGGGAGACCCAGTACTTC
>TRBV4-1|TRBD1|TRBJ1-3|-
CASSWDRSGNTIYF
TGCGCCAGCAGCTGGGACAGATCTGGAAACACCATATATTTT
>TRBV7-2|-|TRBJ2-1|once
CASSLPRYDNEQFF
TGTGCCAGCAGCCTTCCTCGGTACGACAATGAGCAGTTCTTC
>TRBV7-3|TRBD1|TRBJ2-2|-
CASSFGQGAGELFF
TGTGCCAGCAGCTTCGGACAGGGCGCCGGGGAGCTGTTTTTT
>TRBV7-6|TRBD2|TRBJ2-1|-
CASSLAGGGGYNEQFF
TGTGCCAGCAGCTTAGCCGGGGGGGGCGGGTACAATGAGCAGTTCTTC
>TRBV30|-|TRBJ1-1|once
CAWSPTWGGTEAFF
TGTGCCTGGAGTCCCACGTGGGGAGGAACTGAAGCTTTCTTT
>TRBV7-9|-|TRBJ2-7|-
CASSLQAYEQYF
TGTGCCAGCAGCTTACAGGCCTACGAGCAGTACTTC
>TRBV5-1|TRBD2|TRBJ2-3|-
CASSLALAGDGTDTQYF
TGCGCCAGCAGCTTGGCCCTAGCGGGGGATGGCACAGATACGCAGTATTTT
>TRBV7-9|TRBD2|TRBJ2-7|-
CASSPGTSGSYEQYF
TGTGCCAGCAGCCCCGGGACTAGCGGGAGCTACGAGCAGTACTTC
>TRBV2|TRBD2|TRBJ2-1|-
CASSAPGLGENEQFF
TGTGCCAGCAGTGCCCCGGGACTAGGGGAGAATGAGCAGTTCTTC
>TRBV6-6|TRBD1|TRBJ1-2|-
CASSYATGGGGYTF
TGTGCCAGCAGTTACGCAACAGGGGGAGGTGGCTACACCTTC
>TRBV5-6|-|TRBJ1-6|-
CASSGGAGSGANSPLHF
TGTGCCAGCAGCGGGGGGGCCGGGTCGGGGGCTAATTCACCCCTCCACTTT
>TRBV12-2|-|TRBJ1-5|-
CASRLPPGTGRFNQPQHF
TGTGCAAGTCGCTTACCTCCCGGGACAGGGAGATTCAATCAGCCCCAGCATTTT
>TRBV4-2|-|TRBJ2-7|-
CASSQAPSGTYSYEQYF
TGTGCCAGCAGCCAAGCCCCCTCCGGGACTTACTCCTACGAGCAGTACTTC
>TRBV7-9|-|TRBJ1-2|medium-sized
CASSFSRADLVYNYGYTF
TGTGCCAGCAGTTTCAGCAGGGCAGACCTCGTTTATAACTATGGCTACACCTTC
>TRBV7-2|TRBD2|TRBJ2-4|-
CASGPPGGGENIQYF
TGTGCCAGCGGCCCCCCCGGGGGGGGAGAAAACATTCAGTACTTC
>TRBV9|TRBD1|TRBJ1-1|-
CASSPWGQGGTEAFF
TGTGCCAGCAGCCCCTGGGGACAGGGAGGCACTGAAGCTTTCTTT
>TRBV7-9|-|TRBJ2-5|-
CASSWDTQETQYF
TGTGCCAGCAGCTGGGACACCCAAGAGACCCAGTACTTC
>TRBV21-1|-|TRBJ2-7|-
CASSPRLVSYEQYF
TGTGCCAGCAGCCCCCGATTGGTCAGCTACGAGCAGTACTTC
>TRBV13|-|TRBJ1-1|-
CASSLRPGDTEAFF
TGTGCCAGCAGCTTACGCCCAGGGGACACTGAAGCTTTCTTT
>TRBV29-1|TRBD2|TRBJ2-7|-
CSALGFSGSPHEQYF
TGCAGCGCTCTGGGCTTTAGCGGGAGCCCCCACGAGCAGTACTTC
>TRBV28|TRBD2|TRBJ2-7|once
CASSPLPLNHPSGAYEQYF
TGTGCCAGCAGTCCCCTACCTCTGAATCATCCTAGCGGCGCCTACGAGCAGTACTTC
>TRBV5-4|TRBD1|TRBJ1-1|-
CASSFPGQGGTEAFF
TGTGCCAGCAGCTTCCCGGGACAGGGCGGCACTGAAGCTTTCTTT
>TRBV4-3|TRBD1|TRBJ1-1|-
CASSPGQVNTEAFF
TGCGCCAGCAGCCCGGGACAGGTGAACACTGAAGCTTTCTTT
>TRBV7-6|TRBD2|TRBJ2-7|-
CASSPRGLAGVREQYF
TGTGCCAGCAGCCCGCGAGGACTAGCGGGAGTGCGGGAGCAGTACTTC
>TRBV27|-|TRBJ1-2|-
CASSLTADYGYTF
TGTGCCAGCAGTTTGACAGCAGACTATGGCTACACCTTC
>TRBV15|-|TRBJ1-1|-
CATSSTGRGNTEAFF
TGTGCCACCAGCAGCACTGGGCGGGGAAACACTGAAGCTTTCTTT
>TRBV19|TRBD1|TRBJ2-2|-
CASRPLGTGGMNTGELFF
TGTGCCAGTAGGCCTCTCGGGACAGGCGGCATGAACACCGGGGAGCTGTTTTTT
>TRBV6-5|-|TRBJ1-2|-
CASSPQGPPNYGYTF
TGTGCCAGCAGTCCACAGGGACCTCCTAACTATGGCTACACCTTC
>TRBV4-2|-|TRBJ2-6|-
CASSQDDSSGANVLTF
TGTGCCAGCAGCCAAGATGACAGCTCTGGGGCCAACGTCCTGACTTTC
>TRBV7-9|-|TRBJ2-1|-
CASSPKEGNEQFF
TGTGCCAGCAGCCCTAAGGAGGGGAATGAGCAGTTCTTC
>TRBV4-1|-|TRBJ2-7|once
CASSPLAPSYEQYF
TGCGCCAGCAGCCCCTTGGCCCCCTCCTACGAGCAGTACTTC
>TRBV6-5|-|TRBJ1-2|-
CASSYSSGSYGYTF
TGTGCCAGCAGTTACTCCTCCGGTAGCTATGGCTACACCTTC
>TRBV7-9|TRBD2|TRBJ2-5|-
CASSSLLAEIEETQYF
TGTGCCAGCAGCTCCTTACTAGCGGAAATCGAAGAGACCCAGTACTTC
>TRBV15|TRBD1|TRBJ2-3|-
CATSTTPGQGRTDTQYF
TGTGCCACCAGCACGACCCCGGGACAGGGCCGCACAGATACGCAGTATTTT
>TRBV4-3|-|TRBJ1-2|-
CASSQESGATRGYTF
TGCGCCAGCAGCCAAGAGTCAGGGGCTACGAGAGGCTACACCTTC
>TRBV6-5|-|TRBJ1-2|-
CASSAQGGSYGYTF
TGTGCCAGCAGTGCCCAGGGTGGCAGCTATGGCTACACCTTC
>TRBV9|-|TRBJ2-1|-
CASSVRGGPNNEQFF
TGTGCCAGCAGCGTCCGTGGAGGGCCCAACAATGAGCAGTTCTTC
>TRBV10-3|-|TRBJ1-1|-
CAITPGGLNTEAFF
TGTGCCATCACCCCCGGAGGTTTGAACACTGAAGCTTTCTTT
>TRBV28|TRBD1|TRBJ1-1|-
CASSTGETMNTEAFF
TGTGCCAGCAGTACAGGGGAAACCATGAACACTGAAGCTTTCTTT
>TRBV27|-|TRBJ2-1|-
CASSLTGRDEQFF
TGTGCCAGCAGCCTTACAGGGAGAGATGAGCAGTTCTTC
>TRBV11-2|-|TRBJ1-2|-
CASSHPQGYYGYTF
TGTGCCAGCAGCCACCCTCAGGGTTACTATGGCTACACCTTC